The clone carrying this T cell receptor beta chain was observed a handful of times. Different DNA sequences within this sample yield the same CDR3. This specimen belongs to a study of blood T cell repertoires in COVID-19. Across the whole study: The origin of the acute and convalescent COVID-19 samples was the United States, Italy and Spain. PBMCs, B-cell-depleted T cells, or T cells provided the cDNA or gDNA that made up the material.

Original processing notes: Estimation of nucleated cell counts relied on the amplification of reference gene primers. Profiling relied on immunoSEQ multiplex PCR, and the TCRdb table lists in-frame clones only, not all of them. That table supplies the V and J calls and clone size; D and trimming were determined from the DNA. The data hold about 480,000 clones, with 75% to 90% observed a single time. The sequencing input was peripheral blood. The sequence derives from a young woman with acute or convalescent COVID-19.

The CDR3 protein is CASSLGRNTEAFF. The DNA of the CDR3 is TGTGCCAGCAGCTTAGGTCGGAACACTGAAGCTTTCTTT. The chain carries TRBV11-3 and TRBJ1-1; D not resolved. The CDR3 is made up of 13 amino acids. Trimming left V 1 base short and J 1 base short, with 4 bases between. Per germline, CDR1 SGHNT and CDR2 YENEEA.